This TCR beta chain was sequenced during a study of cytomegalovirus exposure and HLA in healthy donors. General study results and limits: Some V segments (TRBV6-2 and TRBV6-3 among them) were excluded as indistinguishable. By a later analysis, the bulk of CMV-associated TCR beta chains appeared HLA-restricted.

A remark on this clone: Its antigen is not known.

This CDR3 is 11 amino acids long. V was clipped by 3 bases and J by 14 bases, with 16 bases between them. Germline CDR1 DFQATT, CDR2 SNEGSKA (reference sequence). PCR involved 60 Vbeta and 13 Jbeta primers. Profiled with immunoSEQ multiplex PCR; TCRdb holds only in-frame clones, not every one. The table has over 150,000 clones, over 70% seen once; the top ten hold over 2.5%. The origin of this receptor is a woman aged 45-65 years in good health and CMV-seropositive. V gene TRBV20-1 combines with J gene TRBJ1-1, with a weak D call TRBD1 (5 bases). Sequenced: PBMCs. The CDR3 region has the DNA TGCAGTGCTAGGGTTAGGGGCAGCTGGTTCTTT. Protein product: CSARVRGSWFF.